The 31 T cell receptor beta chains presented below share a single source sample, sequenced in a study of cytomegalovirus exposure and HLA in healthy donors. The primer mix had 60 Vbeta and 13 Jbeta primers. The table came from immunoSEQ multiplex PCR; TCRdb's copy has only in-frame clones and leaves some out. The sample has 210,000 or so clones; 85% to 90% are singletons. The sequencing sample was made of PBMCs. All receptors come from a human donor in good health.

The chain recombines TRBV20-1 with TRBJ2-7, with a weak D call TRBD1 (6 bases). Trimming left V 8 bases short and J 3 bases short, with 11 bases between. This CDR3 spans 11 amino acids. Germline CDR1 reads DFQATT; CDR2 reads SNEGSKA (reference sequence). CDR3 sequence reads: CSKGQNYEQYF. The CDR3 DNA sequence: TGCAGTAAAGGACAGAACTACGAGCAGTACTTC.

This clone has only a few counts. The V and J genes are TRBV9 and TRBJ2-1; 8 bases line up with TRBD2. CDR3 size: 15 residues. After removal of 2 bases from V and 7 bases from J, the junction contained 8 bases not matched to a gene. Germline V gene sequence: CDR1 SGDLS, CDR2 YYNGEE. CDR3 sequence reads: CASSVSGSQPNEQFF. The CDR3, as DNA: TGTGCCAGCAGCGTGAGCGGGAGTCAGCCTAATGAGCAGTTCTTC.

The J gene is TRBJ2-2, the V gene TRBV19, with D tentatively TRBD1 (5 bases). The CDR3 extends over 14 amino acids. Germline assignment: CDR1 LNHDA and CDR2 SQIVND (reference sequence). V gave up 6 bases and J gave up 0 bases, with 8 bases separating them. CDR3 region: CASRRGPNTGELFF. CDR3 in DNA: TGTGCCAGTAGAAGGGGCCCGAACACCGGGGAGCTGTTTTTT.

V usage is TRBV18 and J usage is TRBJ1-3; no clear D. V dropped 2 bases and J dropped 4 bases, with 6 bases sitting between them. The CDR3 sequence is 13 residues long. CDR1 KGHSH and CDR2 LQKENI come from the germline V gene. The chain's CDR3 is CASSPNEGNTIYF. The CDR3 nucleotides are TGTGCCAGCTCACCAAACGAGGGAAACACCATATATTTT.

The chain has TRBV6-5 and TRBJ2-7; no reliable D call. Germline V gene data show CDR1 as MNHEY and CDR2 as SVGAGI. The V end lost 0 bases, the J end lost 0 bases, and 12 bases lay between the germline ends. The CDR3 sequence is 16 residues long. CDR3: CASSYSGASSSYEQYF. In DNA, the CDR3 is TGTGCCAGCAGTTACTCAGGAGCGTCGAGCTCCTACGAGCAGTACTTC.

The V call is TRBV5-1, the J call TRBJ2-1; the D gene is possibly TRBD2 (5 bases). Trimming pared 1 base from V and 1 base from J, leaving 6 bases between. The CDR3 has 14 amino acids. From germline, CDR1 is SGHRS and CDR2 YFSETQ. The CDR3 DNA reads as TGCGCCAGCAGCTTGACGGGGTCCTACAATGAGCAGTTCTTC. Translation gives CASSLTGSYNEQFF.

This clone occurred once. V usage is TRBV6-5 and J usage is TRBJ1-2; TRBD1 matches at 9 bases. Germline V gene data show CDR1 as MNHEY and CDR2 as SVGAGI. The CDR3 has 15 residues. The V and J ends lost 2 bases and 8 bases, in that order; junction bases with no gene match: 9. CDR3 residues: CASSYHNTGGEGYTF. CDR3 DNA sequence: TGTGCCAGCAGTTACCACAACACAGGGGGCGAGGGCTACACCTTC.

The chain uses TRBV4-1 and TRBJ2-7; 9 bases are a match to TRBD2. Trimming at V came to 0 bases and at J to 3 bases, leaving 6 bases not matched to a gene. The CDR3 has 16 residues. The germline gives CDR1 MGHRA, CDR2 YSYEKL. CDR3 residues: CASSQDWRAGGYEQYF. The DNA for the CDR3 is TGCGCCAGCAGCCAAGATTGGCGAGCGGGAGGCTACGAGCAGTACTTC.

The rearrangement joins TRBV7-6 to TRBJ2-7; a weak D match, TRBD1 (5 bases). The V and J ends lost 0 bases and 6 bases respectively, with 12 bases between them. The germline V gene has CDR1 SGHVS and CDR2 FNYEAQ. The CDR3 contains 14 residues. In DNA form, the CDR3 reads TGTGCCAGCAGCTTAGCGCAGGGATCTCCCGAGCAGTACTTC. Residues: CASSLAQGSPEQYF.

The genes are TRBV4-1 and TRBJ2-2; 9 nucleotides line up with TRBD2. This CDR3 comprises 16 residues. V lost 0 bases to trimming and J lost 7 bases; unmatched junction nucleotides: 6. Germline loops: CDR1 MGHRA, CDR2 YSYEKL. The CDR3 DNA follows: TGCGCCAGCAGCCAAGATCGGCGGGAGGGCGGCGGGGAGCTGTTTTTT. This sequence encodes CASSQDRREGGGELFF.

The chain is built from TRBV27 and TRBJ2-3; D remains unclear. Germline loops: CDR1 MNHEY, CDR2 SMNVEV (reference sequence). The V gene lost 5 bases and the J gene lost 4 bases, with 10 bases spanning the gap. The CDR3 extends over 13 amino acids. For the CDR3, the DNA is TGTGCCAGCAGTACTTTAGTGGCAGATACGCAGTATTTT. Translating gives CASSTLVADTQYF.

CDR3 loop: CASSLNFGEVETQYF. CDR3 bases: TGTGCCAGCAGCTTAAATTTCGGGGAGGTGGAGACCCAGTACTTC. This rearrangement joins TRBV13 to TRBJ2-5; D is possibly TRBD2 (6 bases). The CDR3 has 15 amino acids. Per the germline V gene, CDR1 is PRHDT and CDR2 is FYEKMQ (reference sequence). Trimming removed 2 bases from V and 5 bases from J, with 15 bases in between.

This clone has only one observation. The chain combines TRBV7-9 with TRBJ1-1; 7 positions match TRBD1. CDR1 and CDR2 (germline): SEHNR, FQNEAQ (reference sequence). V lost 5 bases, J lost 1 base, and 7 bases stayed unmatched. This CDR3 contains 15 residues. In DNA form, the CDR3 reads TGTGCCAGCAGCAAGACAGGGCCTCAGAACACTGAAGCTTTCTTT. Its translation: CASSKTGPQNTEAFF.

J is TRBJ2-7 and V is TRBV7-2, with 7 positions matching TRBD1. The CDR3 consists of 14 residues. CDR1 is SGHTA and CDR2 is FQGNSA in the germline V gene. The trim removed 3 bases at V and 0 bases at J, leaving 2 bases unmatched. As DNA, the CDR3 is TGTGCCAGCAGCTTGGACAGGTACTCCTACGAGCAGTACTTC. Translating it yields CASSLDRYSYEQYF.

V is TRBV4-1 and J is TRBJ1-4; 9 bases map to TRBD1. CDR3 length equals 16 residues. With V trimmed by 4 bases and J by 7 bases, 10 bases remained unmatched. CDR1 MGHRA and CDR2 YSYEKL come from the germline V gene. DNA of the CDR3: TGCGCCAGCAGCCGCCCGAAGGGACAGGGAGGTGAAAAACTGTTTTTT. Its protein is CASSRPKGQGGEKLFF.

This clone appeared a few times. The V call is TRBV28, the J call TRBJ2-7; TRBD2 matches at 11 bases. J was trimmed by 2 bases and V by 5 bases; bases with no gene match: 5. The CDR3 is 15 amino acids. In germline, CDR1 is MDHEN, CDR2 SYDVKM. The CDR3 DNA follows: TGTGCCAGCAGTCTACTAGCGGGAGTTCCCTACGAGCAGTACTTC. This gives the protein CASSLLAGVPYEQYF.

The rearrangement links TRBV5-1 to TRBJ2-5; 8 nucleotides agree with TRBD2. J lost 2 bases, V lost 0 bases, and 9 bases had no gene match. The germline gives CDR1 SGHRS, CDR2 YFSETQ. The CDR3 has 17 residues. CDR3 sequence (DNA): TGCGCCAGCAGCTTGGCCCCGATAGCGGGGCGTCAAGAGACCCAGTACTTC. Encoded protein: CASSLAPIAGRQETQYF.

V usage is TRBV28 and J usage is TRBJ2-4, with 8 positions matching TRBD1. Looked up from germline, CDR1 is MDHEN and CDR2 is SYDVKM. Trimming at V came to 2 bases and at J to 9 bases, leaving 6 bases not matched to a gene. The CDR3 runs to 14 residues. Here the CDR3 reads CASSLQDREAIQYF. CDR3 nucleotides: TGTGCCAGCAGTTTACAGGACAGGGAGGCCATTCAGTACTTC.

The J gene is TRBJ2-7, the V gene TRBV6-6; D not certain. The ends were cut back, 0 bases at V and 0 bases at J, with 12 bases in the middle. Germline-derived CDR1 and CDR2 are MNHNY and SVGAGI (reference sequence). The CDR3 has 16 residues. CDR3 in DNA: TGTGCCAGCAGTTACTCGAAAACTCACAGCTCCTACGAGCAGTACTTC. It yields the protein CASSYSKTHSSYEQYF.

The chain couples TRBV20-1 to TRBJ1-1, with TRBD1 as a possible D gene (5 bases). The CDR3 loop spans 11 amino acids. V shed 1 base and J shed 10 bases, with 10 bases lying between them. CDR1 DFQATT and CDR2 SNEGSKA come from the germline V gene (reference sequence). The DNA for the CDR3 is TGCAGTGCTAGAGTTCAGGGCTCAGCTTTCTTT. Translation: CSARVQGSAFF.

This chain links TRBV10-3 with TRBJ2-3; 10 nucleotides align to TRBD1. The trim removed 8 bases at V and 4 bases at J, leaving 0 bases unmatched. Germline CDR1 and CDR2: ENHRY and SYGVKD. The length of the CDR3 is 12 residues. CDR3 loop: CAIGQGADTQYF. The CDR3 bases are TGTGCCATCGGACAGGGGGCAGATACGCAGTATTTT.

J is TRBJ1-5 and V is TRBV27; D gene uncertain. The ends were cut back, 4 bases at V and 6 bases at J, with 13 bases in the middle. The CDR3 is made up of 14 amino acids. The V gene's germline CDR1 is MNHEY and CDR2 SMNVEV (reference sequence). The CDR3 sequence: CASSSRISGQPQHF. DNA of the CDR3: TGTGCCAGCAGTTCACGAATATCAGGTCAGCCCCAGCATTTT.

The chain uses TRBV5-1 and TRBJ1-2; 8 nucleotides line up with TRBD1. The CDR3 extends over 13 amino acids. V shed 4 bases, J shed 4 bases, and the junction held 3 bases outside the gene matches. Looked up from germline, CDR1 is SGHRS and CDR2 is YFSETQ. CDR3 sequence (DNA): TGCGCCAGCAGCCGGGACAGGAGCTATGGCTACACCTTC. Translated, it gives CASSRDRSYGYTF.

The chain uses TRBV2 and TRBJ1-5, with a possible D match to TRBD1 (5 bases). The CDR3 is 12 amino acids. With 8 bases removed from V and 5 bases from J, the gap between germline ends came to 10 bases. Germline V gene sequence: CDR1 SNHLY, CDR2 FYNNEI. The CDR3 here is CASGGGYQPQHF. In DNA, the CDR3 is TGTGCCAGCGGGGGAGGGTATCAGCCCCAGCATTTT.

The chain combines TRBV20-1 with TRBJ1-1, with D perhaps matching TRBD1 (6 bases). Germline V gene lookup returns CDR1 DFQATT and CDR2 SNEGSKA (reference sequence). The CDR3 totals 11 residues. V shed 5 bases and J shed 6 bases, with 10 bases lying between them. CDR3 region: CSALDRSEAFF. CDR3 bases: TGCAGTGCTCTTGACAGGTCTGAAGCTTTCTTT.

This chain uses TRBV10-3 with TRBJ2-7, with TRBD1 matching over 7 bases. V shed 10 bases and J 2 bases; nucleotides not matched to a gene: 11. The length of the CDR3 is 14 residues. CDR1 is ENHRY and CDR2 is SYGVKD in the germline V gene. The CDR3 loop is CATTPGQQTYEQYF. The DNA for the CDR3 is TGTGCCACAACACCGGGACAGCAGACCTACGAGCAGTACTTC.

V usage is TRBV5-6 and J usage is TRBJ2-3, with D possibly matching TRBD2 (6 bases). Germline V gene lookup returns CDR1 SGHDT and CDR2 YYEEEE. V was trimmed by 0 bases and J by 0 bases, leaving 20 bases between them. There are 19 residues in the CDR3. CDR3 region: CASSLAVWEEMTSTDTQYF. CDR3 bases: TGTGCCAGCAGCTTGGCCGTCTGGGAGGAGATGACTAGCACAGATACGCAGTATTTT.

The genes are TRBV5-8 and TRBJ2-3, with 7 bases fitting TRBD1. Germline loops: CDR1 SGHTS, CDR2 YDEGEE. This CDR3 has 15 amino acids. V shed 1 base, J shed 0 bases, and the junction held 2 bases outside the gene matches. DNA of the CDR3: TGTGCCAGCAGCTTGAGGGACAGAAGCACAGATACGCAGTATTTT. It specifies CASSLRDRSTDTQYF.

This chain links TRBV7-9 with TRBJ2-5, with D uncertain. The CDR3 covers 15 residues. Trimming shortened V by 2 bases and J by 4 bases, and 14 bases separated the two germline ends. Germline CDR1 is SEHNR and CDR2 is FQNEAQ (reference sequence). The CDR3 region is CASSLRRLGLETQYF. The CDR3 nucleotides read TGTGCCAGCAGCTTAAGGCGGTTAGGTCTAGAGACCCAGTACTTC.

The V gene is TRBV4-1, the J gene TRBJ2-5, with D perhaps TRBD2 (5 bases). Germline CDR1 and CDR2: MGHRA and YSYEKL. V was shortened by 3 bases and J by 11 bases, with 16 bases between the two germline ends. The CDR3 spans 13 residues. CDR3 sequence: CASSHYTVEEQYF. Written as DNA, the CDR3 is TGCGCCAGCAGCCATTATACAGTGGAGGAGCAGTACTTC.

As DNA, the CDR3 is TGTGCCAGCACCGGACACTTAAGTTACAATGAGCAGTTCTTC. It yields the protein CASTGHLSYNEQFF. The chain combines TRBV6-1 with TRBJ2-1, with a tentative D call TRBD1 (5 bases). Between the trimmed V and J ends, which lost 7 bases and 4 bases, there was a span of 14 bases. CDR1 is MNHNS, CDR2 SASEGT, per germline. The CDR3 length is 14 residues.